This T cell receptor beta chain was recorded in a study of T cell repertoires in cytomegalovirus infection. The wider study: Public signatures in TCR beta pointed to CMV infection and matching HLA type. Notes on the study in general: The study identified carriers of CMV plus the relevant HLA from cumulative public TCR beta family frequency. Across the ex vivo response, the dominant clonotypes were HLA-C-restricted CMV-specific TCR beta clonotypes.

Details on this clonotype: Its antigen is unknown.

The CDR3 extends over 13 amino acids. Trimming took off 5 bases at V and 5 bases at J, with 12 bases between the two ends. CDR1 is SQVTM and CDR2 is ANQGSEA in the germline V gene. TCRdb reprocessed the reads with MiXCR, giving one entry per CDR3 protein. The data show more than 400,000 distinct CDR3 sequences, more than 20% seen once. The sequence was obtained from a human donor in good health (CMV status not recorded). Some clones in this sample may be carry-over from other donors' samples. Sequenced sample: PBMCs. The chain uses TRBV29-1 and TRBJ1-4; weak D call: TRBD1 (5 bases). The CDR3 region is CSVPGETNEKLFF. CDR3 bases: TGCAGCGTTCCGGGGGAAACAAATGAAAAACTGTTTTTT. Full variable domain (outside the CDR3, taken from reference TRBV29-1 and TRBJ1-4): SAVISQKPSRDICQRGTSLTIQCQVDSQVTMMFWYRQQPGQSLTLIATANQGSEATYESGFVIDKFPISRPNLTFSTLTVSNMSPEDSSIYLCSVPGETNEKLFFGSGTQLSVL.